This TCR beta chain originates from a study of immune evolution from preneoplasia to lung adenocarcinoma (TCRdb year 2021). Regarding the research as a whole: No AAH lesions showed HLA loss of heterozygosity, compared with about 7.2% of AIS, approximately 15% of MIA and less than 35% of ADC lesions. The study used immune gene expression, TCR sequencing and multiplex immunofluorescence to profile the immune contexture of lung adenocarcinoma precursors and invasive adenocarcinoma. Resected precursor lesions (AAH, AIS, MIA) and invasive adenocarcinomas were each compared against paired morphologically normal lung tissue. The sample size was set by how many specimens were available, not by a prior power calculation. Whole exome sequencing and methylation data from the same cohort of nodules were integrated with the immune data. The overall cohort was made up of fewer than 70 patients with pulmonary nodules who had surgical resection. TCR sequencing data came from 51 patients. According to the study, more than 95 samples went through TCR sequencing. POLYSOLVER was used to infer Class I HLA alleles from exome data, and LOHHLA was used to detect allele-specific HLA loss. The paper as a whole reports these results and caveats: The findings were based on association rather than direct causation, and larger cohorts with long-term follow-up and longitudinal biopsies were deemed needed. Clonality was highest in normal lung, while later-stage lesions appeared to show lower clonality but higher T cell density and diversity. Compared with EGFR-mutant or double wild-type lesions, KRAS-mutant nodules had the highest T cell clonality. Normal lung had the highest top T cell clone frequencies, and these frequencies appeared to fall progressively from AAH through AIS, MIA and invasive adenocarcinoma. All patients were from Japan and China, so applicability to Western populations was uncertain.

For this clone: The target of this receptor is not known. Per-base qualities were not stored, and no clone one base away is much larger.

Resection was performed on patients in Japan or China between the mid-2010s and the late 2010s. Histologic diagnosis of each case was confirmed independently by two lung cancer pathologists on H&E slides. Premalignant or tumor cells were enriched for nucleic acid extraction by macro-dissection performed after pathologic assessment. FFPE tissue was used for DNA isolation with the AllPrep DNA/RNA FFPE Kit. V is reduced by 4 bases and J by 6 bases, leaving a spacing of 28 bases between them. Sequences SGHKS (CDR1) and YYEKEE (CDR2) are obtained from the germline V gene (reference sequence). From the cysteine up to the phenylalanine, the CDR3 has a length of 18 residues. This entry keeps only the CDR3 DNA: 54 bases, framed from base 1. TCR beta CDR3 regions were sequenced from DNA using the immunoSEQ hsTCRbeta Kit. The authors processed their data as follows. TCR sequencing data were analysed with the ImmunoSEQ Analyzer. T cell clonality was defined as 1 minus Pielou's evenness computed on productive rearrangements. To measure T cell diversity, the inverse Simpson index was applied to productive templates. T cell density was defined as TCR beta template counts normalized to usable DNA, with usable DNA estimated by amplifying and sequencing housekeeping genes. Two-sided Kruskal-Wallis tests were used to compare TCR metrics across histologic stages. In TCRdb, the immuneACCESS table is reduced to in-frame sequences with V and J assigned. These tables do not hold every clone; where another copy was compared, an unresolved V gene accounts for under half, and the others remain unexplained. That table supplies the V and J calls and clone size; D and trimming were determined from the DNA. This sample comprises tens of thousands of clones, less than 80% of them detected only once. The biggest ten clones account for roughly 5.5% of the sample.

The sample was FFPE invasive lung adenocarcinoma tissue. The cell subset or site label here, explained by the study, means: frankly invasive lung adenocarcinoma (ADC). The receptor's source is a person between 55 and 69 years old with lung adenocarcinoma. This chain joins TRBV5-5 to TRBJ1-2; a weak D assignment points to TRBD1 (6 bases agree). The DNA reads TGTGCCAGCAGCCCAACGGGTGTCTTGAGGGGGTATCGGGATGGCTACACCTTC. Its protein is CASSPTGVLRGYRDGYTF.